This paragraph reports one TCR beta chain. Its antigen is still unknown. This entry belongs to a study of monozygotic twins with inflammatory bowel disease (dated by TCRdb to the late 2010s). In the study overall: A total of some 30 monozygotic twin pairs were included in the full study, comprising nine German pairs (four IBD-concordant, five IBD-discordant) and 19 IBD-discordant Danish pairs. The search for disease-associated traits relied mainly on comparing, within discordant pairs, IBD patients with their genetically identical healthy co-twins. Each individual had, on average, about 151 000 unique TCRalpha sequences and 181 000 unique TCRbeta sequences available for analysis.

From each donor, a roughly 2.5 ml peripheral blood sample was collected into PAXgene tubes and stored at -80 degrees C. Total RNA was isolated from whole blood with the PAXgene blood miRNA kit on an automated QIAcube, without T cell sorting. Peripheral blood from monozygotic twin pairs who were concordant or discordant for inflammatory bowel disease underwent deep TCRalpha and TCRbeta repertoire profiling using unique molecular barcoding. Smoking habits were recorded for all twin pairs, and each individual was classified as a current, former or never smoker. Library method: 5' RACE. Preparation of each TCR library used 3,000 to 3,500 ng of total RNA. For each sample, cDNA synthesis was carried out in eight separate reactions using SMARTScribe reverse transcriptase. Unique molecular identifiers containing a 6-nucleotide sample barcode were introduced through template switching during cDNA synthesis. Two nested PCRs of 16 and 9 cycles amplified the TCRalpha and TCRbeta cDNA, and bead purification followed each PCR. Before amplification, cDNA was treated with uracil DNA-glycosylase and purified using the QIAquick PCR purification kit. The second PCR added Illumina TruSeq-compatible adapters along with sample-specific barcodes. TapeStation and Qubit were used to check library quality and concentration, and 4 to 6.5 ng of each library went into the pool. Sequencing of the pooled libraries was done on an Illumina HiSeq2500 single-index Rapid Run using custom sequencing primers and 2 x 100 bp reads. The published analysis was carried out like this. PCR and sequencing errors were corrected by UMI-based consensus assembly using MiGEC version 1.2.6. V(D)J alignment, clonotype assembly and CDR3 extraction were performed with MiXCR version 2.1.1. Gene usage, clonotype sharing and MAIT/NKT TCR abundance were normalised by analysing the top 1000, 10 000 and 20 000 clonotypes per sample. After downsampling to 27 000 UMIs, diversity was calculated as the inverse Simpson index using the vegan R package. Paired Mann-Whitney U tests were applied to discordant twin pairs, and Benjamini-Hochberg correction was used for multiple testing. TCRdb reprocessed the reads and assigns one entry to each CDR3 protein sequence, leaving out DNA. Here the V and J calls rest on TCRdb's processing, not on the authors' analysis. The table held for this sample gives more than 300,000 distinct CDR3 sequences. Of the sample, roughly 5.3% falls within the top ten clones.

What the work shows at the level of the full study, not this receptor alone: IBD patients had lower TCRbeta repertoire diversity, measured by the inverse Simpson index, than their healthy co-twins. No single strong signal or clonotype linked to IBD turned up in the results, so the idea that one exists was not supported. Compared with healthy twins, IBD patients shared fewer clonotypes with other individuals, and the difference was most pronounced in patients with signs of disease activity. Because patients received different immunosuppressive treatments, the repertoires may have picked up extra background noise and variability between individuals. Different T cell subtypes could not be distinguished in the analysis. Concordant and discordant twins showed no difference in repertoire similarity, possibly because of limited statistical power.

Measured from the cysteine to the phenylalanine, the CDR3 is 15 residues long. DNA is not recorded here. The receptor comes from a human donor with ulcerative colitis or Crohn's disease, or a healthy co-twin of an affected twin (not recorded which). Sequenced input: blood. The rearranged segments are TRBV12-3 or TRBV12-4 and TRBJ2-2; TCRdb lists TRBD1, though no DNA is available to test this call. CDR3 sequence: CASSLGGWNTGELFF.